This T cell receptor beta chain was documented in a study of CD8+ T cells in alopecia areata. Overall study: Patients took tofacitinib for 6 to 18 months, followed by 6 drug-free months.

General observations from the study: Affected lesional scalp, above all in alopecia totalis/universalis, was more clonal than normal scalp.

About this clone itself: Its target is unknown.

Treatment described: oral pan-JAK inhibitor, 5-10 mg twice daily. As part of sample collection, lesional scalp punch biopsies and peripheral blood were taken from alopecia areata patients. Isolation of CD4+ and CD8+ T cells from PBMCs was achieved by sorting. RNA extraction and reverse transcription yielded cDNA as sequencing template. The repertoire was sequenced with immunoSEQ multiplex PCR; TCRdb's copy has only in-frame clones and lacks some. The data contain 120,000 to 150,000 clones, roughly four fifths of them seen just once; the ten biggest clones take up 20% to 25%. Germline V gives CDR1 MNHEY, CDR2 SVGAGI. The CDR3 has 11 amino acids. The germline V and J ends were trimmed by 6 bases and 0 bases, with 3 bases remaining between them.

This material consisted of CD8+ T cells sorted from blood, taken at week 4, from a patient treated with tofacitinib. The chain uses TRBV6-5 and TRBJ2-7, with D unresolved. This clonotype was sampled from a human donor with alopecia areata. The CDR3 loop is CASRTSYEQYF. The DNA of the CDR3 is TGTGCCAGCAGGACCTCCTACGAGCAGTACTTC.